Described below is a single T cell receptor beta chain sequence and its context. The target antigen is unknown. This entry comes from a study of T cell responses to AZD1222 COVID-19 vaccine. Study results and limitations: Only after the peak T cell response were repertoires sampled. Donor demographics were predominantly white British with a female majority; clonal diversity may be underestimated. Close to half of spike-specific TCRs reportedly recognize unmutated variant regions.

Libraries were prepared by immunoSEQ multiplex PCR; TCRdb keeps only in-frame clonotypes and omits some of them. Here the sample spans fewer than 90,000 clones, just over 90% being singletons. Researchers grouped second doses given at about 4 or about 12 weeks into one pool. Germline-derived CDR1 and CDR2 are LGHDT and YNNKEL (reference sequence). The CDR3 consists of 14 residues. V was clipped by 6 bases and J by 3 bases, with 12 bases between them. The sample in question was peripheral blood, obtained 28 days after the second AZD1222 dose. The genes are TRBV3-1 (or the pseudogene TRBV3-2) and TRBJ1-5; D gene uncertain. The origin of this receptor is an adult who received the AZD1222 COVID-19 vaccine. Here the CDR3 DNA reads TGTGCCAGCAGTCGACCCGGAGACAATCAGCCCCAGCATTTT. Its protein product is CASSRPGDNQPQHF.